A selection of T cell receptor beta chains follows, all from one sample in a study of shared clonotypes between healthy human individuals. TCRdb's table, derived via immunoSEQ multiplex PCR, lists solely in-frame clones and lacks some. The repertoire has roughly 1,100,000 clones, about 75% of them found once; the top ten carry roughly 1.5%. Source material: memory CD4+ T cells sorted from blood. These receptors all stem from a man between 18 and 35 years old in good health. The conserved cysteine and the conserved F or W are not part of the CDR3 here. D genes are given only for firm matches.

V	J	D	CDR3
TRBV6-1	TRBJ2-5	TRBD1	ASSEAIRGETQY
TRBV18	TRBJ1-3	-	ASSPPHESSGNTIY
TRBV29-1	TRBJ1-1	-	SAETNTEAF
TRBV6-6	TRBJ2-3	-	ASSYRDPSTDTQY
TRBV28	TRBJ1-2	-	ASRKTGNYGYT
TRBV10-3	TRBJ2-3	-	AISGVDGTDTQY
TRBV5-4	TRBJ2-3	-	ASNAPGASDTQY
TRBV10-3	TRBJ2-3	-	AISDKGTSTDTQY
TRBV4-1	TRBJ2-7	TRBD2	ASSQGLAEAYEQY
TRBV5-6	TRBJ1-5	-	ASSLQGISQH
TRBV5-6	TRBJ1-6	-	ASSLEGSRANSPLH
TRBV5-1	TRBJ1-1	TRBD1	ASSRQGAIAEAF
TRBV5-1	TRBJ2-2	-	ASSPGHPNTGELF
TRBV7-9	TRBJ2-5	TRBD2	ASSPTSGGETQY
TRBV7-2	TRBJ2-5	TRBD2	ASSFTTSGKETQY
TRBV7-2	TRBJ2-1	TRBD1	ASSLDRDSSYNEQF
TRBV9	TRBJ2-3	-	ASSVRATTDTQY
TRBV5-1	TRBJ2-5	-	ASSLAPGETQY
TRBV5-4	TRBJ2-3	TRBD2	AAGSGLAGTKDTQY
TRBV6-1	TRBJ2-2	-	ASSEIREAGELF
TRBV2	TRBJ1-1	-	ASSVEGDTEAF
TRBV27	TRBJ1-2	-	ASSIRGNYGYT
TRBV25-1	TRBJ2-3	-	ASSVGSTDTQY
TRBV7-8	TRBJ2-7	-	ASSLVSAEQY
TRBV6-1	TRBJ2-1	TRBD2	ASSEEWTSGSYYNEQF
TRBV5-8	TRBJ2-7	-	ASSLAGTAYEQY
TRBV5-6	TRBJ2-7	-	ASSLDSKYEQY
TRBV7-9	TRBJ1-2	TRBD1	ASSILGGTGVGGYGYT
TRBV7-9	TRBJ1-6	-	ASSVSSYNSPLH
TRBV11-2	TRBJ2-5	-	ASSLSIGGEETQY
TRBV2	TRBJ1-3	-	ASTNSGNTIY
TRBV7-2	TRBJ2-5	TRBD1	ASSPRPKGGGETQY
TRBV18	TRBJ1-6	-	ASSPGSPLH
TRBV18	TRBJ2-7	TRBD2	ASSPPAGASYEQY
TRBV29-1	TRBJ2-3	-	SVELAGKYTQY
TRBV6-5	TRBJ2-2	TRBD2	ASSYFGGSGGELF
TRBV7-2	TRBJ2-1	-	ASSFEAGEQF
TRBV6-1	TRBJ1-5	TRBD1	ASKLTGDNQPQH
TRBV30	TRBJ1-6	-	AWSPQGNSPLH
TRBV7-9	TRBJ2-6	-	ASSLGLLSTGANVLT
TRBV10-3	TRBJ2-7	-	ALGGESYEQY
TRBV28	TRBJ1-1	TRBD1	ASRQRQGARTEAF
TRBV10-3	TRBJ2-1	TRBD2	AISEMGGGYYNEQF
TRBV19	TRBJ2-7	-	ASSTGNSYEQY
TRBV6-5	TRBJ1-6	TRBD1	ASSYSGQGDSPLH
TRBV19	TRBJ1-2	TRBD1	ASSPDRSNYGYT
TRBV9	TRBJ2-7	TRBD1	ASSAGGQGAGEQY
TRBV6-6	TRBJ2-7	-	ASSRGRSSYEQY
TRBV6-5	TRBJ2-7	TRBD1	ASRSGGQGANEQY
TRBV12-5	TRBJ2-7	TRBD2	ASGTGLAGEQY